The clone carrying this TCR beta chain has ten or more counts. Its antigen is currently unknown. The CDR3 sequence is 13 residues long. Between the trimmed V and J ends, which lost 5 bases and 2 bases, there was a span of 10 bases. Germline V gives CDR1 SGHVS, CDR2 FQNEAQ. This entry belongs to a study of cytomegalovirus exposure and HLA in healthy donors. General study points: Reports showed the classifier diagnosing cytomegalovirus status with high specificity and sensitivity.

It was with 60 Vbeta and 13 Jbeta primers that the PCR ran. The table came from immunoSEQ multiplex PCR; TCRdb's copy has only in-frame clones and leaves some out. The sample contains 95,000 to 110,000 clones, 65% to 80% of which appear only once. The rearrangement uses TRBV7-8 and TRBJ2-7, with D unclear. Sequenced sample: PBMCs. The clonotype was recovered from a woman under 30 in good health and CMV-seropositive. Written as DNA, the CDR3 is TGTGCCAGCAGCCCCGACTTGACCTACGAGCAGTACTTC. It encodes CASSPDLTYEQYF.